Each of the 32 T cell receptor beta chains below was sequenced from the same sample in a study of cytomegalovirus exposure and HLA in healthy donors. The study ran its PCR with 60 Vbeta and 13 Jbeta primers. TCRdb's copy holds only in-frame clones and misses some; the assay was immunoSEQ multiplex PCR. The table includes 210,000 or so clones, roughly 80% detected once. Sequences were obtained from PBMCs. These receptor sequences come from a man between 40 and 49 years old in good health and CMV-seronegative.

The genes are TRBV27 and TRBJ1-2, with 7 bases fitting TRBD1. The CDR3 has 13 residues. Per the germline V gene, CDR1 is MNHEY and CDR2 is SMNVEV (reference sequence). Trimming at V came to 6 bases and at J to 4 bases, leaving 5 bases not matched to a gene. The CDR3 nucleotides read TGTGCCAGCAGACGACAGGGAGCCTATGGCTACACCTTC. Amino acid sequence: CASRRQGAYGYTF.

V is TRBV28 and J is TRBJ1-5; weak D call: TRBD1 (5 bases). This CDR3 has 14 amino acids. Germline-derived CDR1 and CDR2 are MDHEN and SYDVKM. The V end lost 8 bases, the J end lost 4 bases, and 15 bases lay between the germline ends. The CDR3: CASAMGGGNQPQHF. Written as DNA, the CDR3 is TGTGCCAGCGCCATGGGGGGGGGAAATCAGCCCCAGCATTTT.

The chain carries TRBV5-6 and TRBJ2-2, with TRBD1 identical over 9 bases. Trimming at V came to 4 bases and at J to 4 bases, leaving 11 bases not matched to a gene. CDR3 length: 17 residues. The germline V gene has CDR1 SGHDT and CDR2 YYEEEE. CDR3 DNA: TGTGCCAGCAGCGATCTAAAACAGGGGGCGCGCACCGGGGAGCTGTTTTTT. Translation: CASSDLKQGARTGELFF.

CDR3 amino acids: CASSTLTGLNTEAFF. DNA for the CDR3: TGTGCCAGCAGCACCTTGACAGGGCTTAACACTGAAGCTTTCTTT. V gene TRBV2 combines with J gene TRBJ1-1, with 7 bases aligning to TRBD1. The V gene end was trimmed by 6 bases and the J gene end by 2 bases; junction bases not matched to a gene: 9. Per germline, CDR1 SNHLY and CDR2 FYNNEI. This CDR3 spans 15 amino acids.

This clone appeared once. V gene TRBV10-3 combines with J gene TRBJ1-1, with a possible D match to TRBD1 (6 bases). Trimming removed 8 bases from V and 1 base from J, with 17 bases in between. This CDR3 spans 15 amino acids. Germline V gives CDR1 ENHRY, CDR2 SYGVKD. Here the CDR3 reads CAISRGGEGNTEAFF. The CDR3 nucleotides read TGTGCCATCTCCAGAGGGGGAGAAGGGAACACTGAAGCTTTCTTT.

The chain's CDR3 is CASSSGGGAGFYEQYF. CDR3 nucleotides: TGCGCCAGCAGCTCCGGCGGGGGGGCCGGTTTCTACGAGCAGTACTTC. The chain carries TRBV5-1 and TRBJ2-7, with 9 nucleotides matching TRBD2. The V segment lost 3 bases and the J segment 3 bases; nucleotides outside the gene matches: 10. The germline CDR1 and CDR2 sequences are SGHRS and YFSETQ. This CDR3 region has 16 residues.

The chain carries TRBV28 and TRBJ2-7; 14 positions match TRBD2. Germline CDR1 reads MDHEN; CDR2 reads SYDVKM. The CDR3 consists of 16 residues. The J segment lost 3 bases and the V segment lost 5 bases, leaving 6 bases of the junction unmatched. CDR3 protein: CASSPPGLAGGYEQYF. CDR3 coding DNA: TGTGCCAGCAGTCCCCCAGGACTAGCGGGGGGCTACGAGCAGTACTTC.

This chain links TRBV15 with TRBJ2-1, with D tentatively TRBD1 (6 bases). Germline V gives CDR1 LNHNV, CDR2 YYDKDF (reference sequence). There are 14 residues in the CDR3. Trimming removed 0 bases at V and 9 bases at J, with 12 bases between. CDR3 residues: CATSRDYRDGEQFF. In DNA form, the CDR3 reads TGTGCCACCAGCAGAGATTACAGGGACGGTGAGCAGTTCTTC.

The chain employs TRBV29-1 and TRBJ2-5, with a tentative D call TRBD2 (7 bases). Germline V CDR1 and CDR2: SQVTM, ANQGSEA. This CDR3 is 14 amino acids long. V gave up 1 base and J gave up 7 bases, with 16 bases separating them. The CDR3 is CSVEGAGGLGTQYF. CDR3 sequence (DNA): TGCAGCGTTGAAGGGGCCGGGGGGCTAGGGACCCAGTACTTC.

The chain is built from TRBV25-1 and TRBJ1-4; TRBD1 might be the D (5 bases). The ends were cut back, 6 bases at V and 5 bases at J, with 7 bases in the middle. The CDR3 sequence is 12 residues long. CDR1 is MGHDK, CDR2 SYGVNS, per germline. CDR3 coding DNA: TGTGCCAGCAGGCAGGGAAATGAAAAACTGTTTTTT. Translating it yields CASRQGNEKLFF.

This clone showed up just a few times. V usage is TRBV7-2 and J usage is TRBJ2-7; D might be TRBD2 (6 bases). The V and J ends lost 0 bases and 1 base respectively, with 10 bases between them. The CDR3 runs to 15 residues. Germline V lookup: CDR1 SGHTA, CDR2 FQGNSA. The DNA of the CDR3 is TGTGCCAGCAGCTTAGCGGCCGGGACTTCCTACGAGCAGTACTTC. The encoded protein is CASSLAAGTSYEQYF.

The rearrangement uses TRBV5-1 and TRBJ1-1; TRBD1 agrees at 10 bases. Germline CDR1 and CDR2: SGHRS and YFSETQ. CDR3 size: 16 residues. V was clipped by 2 bases and J by 5 bases; unmatched bases: 9. The CDR3 DNA sequence: TGCGCCAGCAGCTTCGGACAGGGGGTGATCGGTACTGAAGCTTTCTTT. It translates to CASSFGQGVIGTEAFF.

V usage is TRBV9 and J usage is TRBJ1-4, with a weak D call TRBD1 (5 bases). Germline assignment: CDR1 SGDLS and CDR2 YYNGEE. Trimming pared 4 bases from V and 3 bases from J, leaving 10 bases between. The CDR3 sequence is 14 residues long. The CDR3 region has the DNA TGTGCCAGCAGCCTGGGGGGTTCTAATGAAAAACTGTTTTTT. Its protein product is CASSLGGSNEKLFF.

CDR3 nucleotide sequence: TGTGCCAGTAGTAAGAAGCTGAATTACAATGAGCAGTTCTTC. Residues: CASSKKLNYNEQFF. The rearrangement links TRBV19 to TRBJ2-1; D not resolved. CDR3 length: 14 amino acids. Germline lookup yields CDR1 LNHDA and CDR2 SQIVND (reference sequence). The V end lost 4 bases, the J end lost 4 bases, and 11 bases lay between the germline ends.

J is TRBJ1-1 and V is TRBV9, with D possibly being TRBD1 (5 bases). The CDR3 covers 14 residues. V lost 1 base and J lost 2, with 9 bases in between. Germline V gene lookup returns CDR1 SGDLS and CDR2 YYNGEE. For the CDR3, the DNA is TGTGCCAGCAGCGTATCAGGGTCCAACACTGAAGCTTTCTTT. It specifies CASSVSGSNTEAFF.

The chain carries TRBV28 and TRBJ2-5; D gene unclear. The V end was cut by 2 bases, the J end by 5 bases, with 21 bases between. In germline, CDR1 is MDHEN, CDR2 SYDVKM. The CDR3 has 17 amino acids. The CDR3 region has the DNA TGTGCCAGCAGTTTAGAAGGCGAGACTCATTACGGGGAGACCCAGTACTTC. Translation gives CASSLEGETHYGETQYF. Using reference TRBV28 and TRBJ2-5 for the parts outside the CDR3, the full variable domain is DVKVTQSSRYLVKRTGEKVFLECVQDMDHENMFWYRQDPGLGLRLIYFSYDVKMKEKGDIPEGYSVSREKKERFSLILESASTNQTSMYLCASSLEGETHYGETQYFGPGTRLLVL.

The chain employs TRBV7-6 and TRBJ2-2; 8 bases map to TRBD2. This CDR3 spans 17 amino acids. The V gene's germline CDR1 is SGHVS and CDR2 FNYEAQ. Trimming removed 1 base from V and 1 base from J; junction bases left unmatched: 5. The CDR3 reads CASSLEASGRNTGELFF. DNA for the CDR3: TGTGCCAGCAGCTTAGAGGCCAGCGGGAGGAACACCGGGGAGCTGTTTTTT.

This chain connects TRBV5-1 to TRBJ1-2, with 10 bases aligning to TRBD1. CDR1 and CDR2 (germline): SGHRS, YFSETQ. The V segment lost 4 bases and the J segment 4 bases; nucleotides outside the gene matches: 7. This CDR3 comprises 15 residues. CDR3 region: CASSDRTGGLYGYTF. CDR3 in DNA: TGCGCCAGCAGCGACAGGACAGGGGGTCTCTATGGCTACACCTTC.

This clone was found once. This rearrangement joins TRBV7-9 to TRBJ1-2, with D possibly being TRBD1 (5 bases). The germline V and J ends were trimmed by 5 bases and 4 bases, with 17 bases remaining between them. The CDR3 is made up of 15 amino acids. Germline CDR1 SEHNR, CDR2 FQNEAQ (reference sequence). This chain's CDR3 is CASSNSGGALYGYTF. Written as DNA, the CDR3 is TGTGCCAGCAGCAACTCAGGTGGGGCCCTCTATGGCTACACCTTC.

The chain recombines TRBV6-5 with TRBJ1-1; D might be TRBD1 (5 bases). Per germline, CDR1 MNHEY and CDR2 SVGAGI. V lost 0 bases and J lost 6, with 14 bases in between. The CDR3 runs to 15 residues. CDR3 nucleotides: TGTGCCAGCAGTTACTCCGACGACCGGGGGGCTGAAGCTTTCTTT. Amino acid sequence: CASSYSDDRGAEAFF.

The chain carries TRBV29-1 and TRBJ1-2; a possible D gene is TRBD1 (5 bases). Trimming pared 6 bases from V and 8 bases from J, leaving 16 bases between. Germline assignment: CDR1 SQVTM and CDR2 ANQGSEA. This CDR3 region has 12 residues. CDR3 sequence reads: CSVLREIGGYTF. Here the CDR3 DNA reads TGCAGCGTCCTCAGGGAAATTGGGGGCTACACCTTC.

The chain combines TRBV12-5 with TRBJ1-1; D may be TRBD1 (5 bases). The CDR3 totals 14 residues. Germline loops: CDR1 LGHNT, CDR2 FRNRAP. Trimming took 3 bases from V and 5 from J, leaving 13 bases between them. The CDR3 is CASGFSIRGTEAFF. The DNA of the CDR3 is TGTGCTAGTGGTTTTTCTATTCGGGGGACTGAAGCTTTCTTT.

The CDR3 nucleotides are TGCGCCAGCAGTGAGTCTAAATTTGGGCGGGGGGACTTCTACGAGCAGTACTTC. Translated, it gives CASSESKFGRGDFYEQYF. The chain is built from TRBV10-1 and TRBJ2-7; TRBD2 aligns across 8 bases. The ends lost 0 bases at V and 3 bases at J; junction bases unmatched: 13. The CDR3 runs to 18 residues. The germline V gene has CDR1 WNHNN and CDR2 SYGVQD (reference sequence).

On this clone itself: Compared with germline, one end of the junction differs, possibly owing to a read error. The chain uses TRBV7-9 and TRBJ1-5; D might be TRBD1 (5 bases). In germline, CDR1 is SEHNR, CDR2 FQNEAQ (reference sequence). CDR3 length equals 14 residues. The CDR3 spells CSSSLAGGDQPQHF. The CDR3 DNA reads TGTTCCAGCAGCTTAGCGGGGGGAGATCAGCCCCAGCATTTT.

The genes are TRBV4-3 and TRBJ1-3, with a possible D match to TRBD1 (6 bases). V gave up 4 bases and J gave up 0 bases, with 13 bases separating them. This CDR3 contains 16 residues. The V gene's germline CDR1 is LGHNA and CDR2 YSLEER. The CDR3 DNA is TGCGCCAGCAGCCCGAAAACAGGGACCTCTGGAAACACCATATATTTT. It specifies CASSPKTGTSGNTIYF.

As concerns this clone: This sample also contains other DNA sequences that code for the same CDR3. The CDR3 bases are TGTGCCAGCAGGCAGGGGGCACATCAGCCCCAGCATTTT. Translation: CASRQGAHQPQHF. This chain uses TRBV6-5 with TRBJ1-5, with 8 bases that match TRBD1. The CDR3 runs to 13 residues. The germline gives CDR1 MNHEY, CDR2 SVGAGI. V lost 6 bases and J lost 5; bases outside the gene matches: 3.

This chain joins TRBV11-2 and TRBJ1-4; 7 bases align to TRBD1. V lost 1 base to trimming and J lost 8 bases; unmatched junction nucleotides: 7. The germline V gene encodes CDR1 SGHAT and CDR2 FQNNGV. The CDR3 loop spans 15 amino acids. The CDR3 is CASSLVRGRGEKLFF. CDR3 coding DNA: TGTGCCAGCAGCTTAGTTAGGGGGCGCGGCGAAAAACTGTTTTTT.

CDR3 in DNA: TGTGCTAGTGGTCCCGGACTAGCGGGGTACCAAGAGACCCAGTACTTC. This sequence encodes CASGPGLAGYQETQYF. The chain is built from TRBV12-5 and TRBJ2-5, with 12 bases aligning to TRBD2. The CDR3 is made up of 16 amino acids. CDR1 and CDR2 from the germline V gene are LGHNT and FRNRAP. V lost 5 bases, J lost 0 bases, and 4 bases stayed unmatched.

The rearrangement links TRBV18 to TRBJ2-7; D ambiguous. CDR3 length: 14 residues. Between the trimmed V and J ends, which lost 6 bases and 4 bases, there was a span of 16 bases. Germline V gives CDR1 KGHSH, CDR2 LQKENI. CDR3 region: CASSQPTSNYEQYF. The DNA of the CDR3 is TGTGCCAGCTCCCAACCAACGAGTAATTACGAGCAGTACTTC.

In DNA, the CDR3 is TGCGCCAGCAGCCAAGATGGCGGGGAGGAGCAGTATTTT. It specifies CASSQDGGEEQYF. The rearrangement uses TRBV4-1 and TRBJ2-3; perhaps TRBD2 as D (6 bases). Trimming pared 0 bases from V and 11 bases from J, leaving 12 bases between. CDR1 is MGHRA, CDR2 YSYEKL, per germline. CDR3 length equals 13 residues.

The rearrangement joins TRBV19 to TRBJ1-2; possibly TRBD1 for D (5 bases). V lost 5 bases and J 0 bases, leaving 10 bases between the germline ends. The CDR3 runs 14 residues. CDR1 LNHDA and CDR2 SQIVND come from the germline V gene (reference sequence). The CDR3 loop is CASSPRTSNYGYTF. As DNA, the CDR3 is TGTGCCAGTAGTCCGAGGACATCTAACTATGGCTACACCTTC.

A note on this clone: The junction departs from the called germline gene at one end, perhaps through a read error. The gene calls are TRBV7-9 and TRBJ1-2; weak D call: TRBD1 (6 bases). This CDR3 has 15 amino acids. Germline V gene sequence: CDR1 SEHNR, CDR2 FQNEAQ (reference sequence). The DNA of the CDR3 is TGTTCCAGCAGCTTAGGCACCGGAGGCAGGGGCGGCTACACCTTC. This translates into CSSSLGTGGRGGYTF.